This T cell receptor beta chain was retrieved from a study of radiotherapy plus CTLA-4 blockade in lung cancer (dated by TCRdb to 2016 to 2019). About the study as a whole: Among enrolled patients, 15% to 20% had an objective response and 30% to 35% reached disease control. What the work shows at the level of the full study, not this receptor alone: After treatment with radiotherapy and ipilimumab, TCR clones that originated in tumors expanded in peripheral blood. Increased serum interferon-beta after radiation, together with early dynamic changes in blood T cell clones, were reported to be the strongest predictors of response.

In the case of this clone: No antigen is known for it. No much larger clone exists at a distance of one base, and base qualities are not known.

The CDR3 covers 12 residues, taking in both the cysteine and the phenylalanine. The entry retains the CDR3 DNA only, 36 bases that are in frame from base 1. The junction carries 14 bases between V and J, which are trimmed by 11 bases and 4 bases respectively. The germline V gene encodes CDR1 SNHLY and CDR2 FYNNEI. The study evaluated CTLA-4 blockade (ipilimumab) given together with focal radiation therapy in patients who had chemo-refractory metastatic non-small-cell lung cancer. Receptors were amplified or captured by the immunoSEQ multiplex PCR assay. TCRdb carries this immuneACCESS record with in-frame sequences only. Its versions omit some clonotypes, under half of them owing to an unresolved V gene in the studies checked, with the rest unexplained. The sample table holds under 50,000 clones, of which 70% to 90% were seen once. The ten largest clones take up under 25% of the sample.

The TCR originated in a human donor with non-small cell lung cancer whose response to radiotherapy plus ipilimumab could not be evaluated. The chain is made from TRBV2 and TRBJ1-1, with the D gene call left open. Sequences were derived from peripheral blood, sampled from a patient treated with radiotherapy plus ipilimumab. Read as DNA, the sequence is TGTGCCGGAGGGATTTGGAGCACTGAAGCTTTCTTT. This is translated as CAGGIWSTEAFF.